This T cell receptor beta chain was retrieved from a study of shared clonotypes between healthy human individuals. Measured with immunoSEQ multiplex PCR; TCRdb has only the in-frame clones, and not every one. The repertoire holds millions of clones, with just over 90% as singletons. V dropped 4 bases and J dropped 1 base, with 12 bases sitting between them. Germline values: CDR1 SGHRS, CDR2 YFSETQ. The CDR3 loop spans 15 amino acids. Details on this clone: The same CDR3 also results from other DNA sequences found in this sample.

The donors were adults (healthy and HIV-negative) with no recent acute infections or vaccinations. The chain carries TRBV5-1 and TRBJ2-1; TRBD2 is a possible D gene (6 bases). Sequences were obtained from naive CD4+ T cells from PBMCs. Subset indicated: CD45RA+ positively selected. The receptor was derived from a man between 18 and 29 years old in good health. Some clones in this sample may be carry-over from other donors' samples. CDR3 sequence (DNA): TGCGCCAGCAGCCGAAGCGGGCCTTCCTACAATGAGCAGTTCTTC. Translation gives CASSRSGPSYNEQFF.